The source of this T cell receptor beta chain is a study of CD8+CD57+ T cells in acquired aplastic anemia. Background on the study: Yields of DNA that came from sorted CD4+ and CD8+ cells averaged roughly 3.3 ug. Some 10 million reads were obtained on average for healthy donor CD4+ cells. Study-wide findings and caveats: Some 31 sequences, all CD8+ CDR3, were shared between patients and controls.

Profiling that covered TCR beta VDJ and CDR3 relied on genomic DNA as its template. TCRdb fed the reads into MiXCR, producing one record per CDR3 protein. Here the sample spans about 220,000 distinct CDR3 sequences, roughly 35% being singletons. This clonotype appeared many times. Its target is not known. This sequence originates from a human donor in good health, serving as a control. Sequencing was carried out using sorted CD4+, CD8+, or CD8+CD57+ T cells (not recorded which) from PBMCs.

In DNA, the CDR3 is TGTGCCAGCAGCTTAGTTCCAATAGCGGCCCAAGAGACCCAGTACTTC. As protein: CASSLVPIAAQETQYF. The V call is TRBV7-8, the J call TRBJ2-5; the D gene is possibly TRBD2 (6 bases). Trimming left V 1 base short and J 1 base short, with 13 bases between. Germline CDR1 SGHVS, CDR2 FQNEAQ. CDR3 length: 16 amino acids.